The clone carrying this T cell receptor beta chain showed up just once. This entry comes from a study of PD-L1 blockade in urothelial cancer. Across the whole study: Analyses were performed on blood at 3 weeks after treatment start (the second dose) and at 6 weeks.

This CDR3 region has 16 residues. Trimming took 0 bases from V and 6 from J; bases not matched to a gene: 9. Germline V CDR1 and CDR2: SGDLS, YYNGEE. Produced via immunoSEQ multiplex PCR; TCRdb's table is partial and in-frame only. Of 45,000 to 65,000 clones listed, 75% to 90% are singletons. This chain joins TRBV9 and TRBJ1-3, with TRBD1 matching over 7 bases. This TCR came from a man aged 40-49 years with urothelial cancer. This specimen consisted of PBMCs, obtained around atezolizumab (anti-PD-L1) treatment. CDR3 sequence (DNA): TGTGCCAGCAGCGTAGCCCCAGGGGGTTTTGAAAACACCATATATTTT. As protein: CASSVAPGGFENTIYF.